Only a few counts were recorded for the clone carrying this T cell receptor beta chain. Its antigen is not identified. The germline V gene encodes CDR1 DFQATT and CDR2 SNEGSKA (reference sequence). The CDR3 loop spans 14 amino acids. The trim removed 5 bases at V and 5 bases at J, leaving 10 bases unmatched. This sample was taken from a study of T-cell memory formation after mild COVID-19. Whole-study results and caveats: Later expanders leaned CD4+, whereas clones that contracted between day 15 and 85 were balanced CD4/CD8. The appearance of some responding clones in pre-infection memory suggested that cross-reactive memory joined.

Constant-segment primers and 5'RACE yielded cDNA libraries for TCR alpha and TCR beta, each carrying sample barcodes and UMIs. TCRdb re-analysed the 5' RACE reads in MiXCR, keeping a single row per CDR3 protein. The data hold hundreds of thousands of distinct CDR3 sequences, with around 13% observed a single time. The sample taken for sequencing was PBMCs or a T cell subset sorted from them (not recorded which). This chain connects TRBV20-1 to TRBJ2-5; TRBD2 matches at 8 bases. This TCR derives from a young man who had mild COVID-19 (a few samples of this study predate the infection). Cell type and time point are not known. The CDR3 is CSAQRGGGLETQYF. CDR3 coding DNA: TGCAGTGCTCAACGGGGCGGGGGGCTGGAGACCCAGTACTTC.